A selection of T cell receptor beta chains follows, all from one sample in a study of T cells in Graves' hyperthyroidism and ophthalmopathy. MiXCR was run by TCRdb on the multiplex PCR reads, yielding one entry per CDR3 protein. Of 600,000 to 700,000 distinct CDR3 sequences in the sample, about 15% are singletons; the top ten hold around 4.5%. Sequencing was performed on blood. The source of these receptors is a woman aged 40 to 50 with Graves' ophthalmopathy. CDR3s include the opening cysteine and the closing phenylalanine or tryptophan. The D gene is left open where the match is weak. Clone size is shown for a subset of rows, as once, few, many or a class of expanded clone.

TGTGCCAGCAGTCCGTACGGGACTAGCGGGAGCCATACCTACGAGCAGTACTTC CASSPYGTSGSHTYEQYF - TRBD2 TRBJ2-7 TRBV12-3/TRBV12-4
TGTGCCAGCAGCTTAAGTGGGTGGAACGGCTACACCTTC CASSLSGWNGYTF many - TRBJ1-2 TRBV11-2
TGTGCCAGCAGTGAATTAAAGGGCGGCTACACCTTC CASSELKGGYTF many - TRBJ1-2 TRBV25-1
TGTGCCAGTAAAATGGACAGGGAAAACACTGAAGCTTTCTTT CASKMDRENTEAFF many TRBD1 TRBJ1-1 TRBV19
TGTGCCAGCAGTTTTACTAGCGGCGGGGAGACCCAGTACTTC CASSFTSGGETQYF many TRBD2 TRBJ2-5 TRBV28
TGTGCCACCAGTGATTCCACCCTCTACGAGCAGTACTTC CATSDSTLYEQYF many - TRBJ2-7 TRBV24-1
TGTGCCAGCAGCTTAGGACTAGCGCGAGAAGAGACCCAGTACTTC CASSLGLAREETQYF many TRBD2 TRBJ2-5 TRBV11-2
TGTGCCAGCAGCGTGGAGGGGGCGTTTCAGCCCCAGCATTTT CASSVEGAFQPQHF - TRBD1 TRBJ1-5 TRBV12-3/TRBV12-4
TGTGCCAGCAGCTCCCCCGGGACCCAAGAGACCCAGTACTTC CASSSPGTQETQYF many - TRBJ2-5 TRBV7-3
TGCAGTGCTAGGAGGGGGGAACACCTCTATGGCTACACCTTC CSARRGEHLYGYTF - - TRBJ1-2 TRBV20-1
TGTGCCAGCAGTTCACAGGCTTATCAGCCCCAGCATTTT CASSSQAYQPQHF many - TRBJ1-5 TRBV6-5
TGTGCCAGCAGCGTAGGGCAGGCAACCGACTACGAGCAGTACTTC CASSVGQATDYEQYF many - TRBJ2-7 TRBV9
TGTGCCAGCATTAAGGGGGGTGCTGGAAACACCATATATTTT CASIKGGAGNTIYF many - TRBJ1-3 TRBV28
TGCGCCAGCAGCCAAGATCCTTCAGGCTACTACGAGCAGTACTTC CASSQDPSGYYEQYF many - TRBJ2-7 TRBV4-1
TGCGCCAGCAGCGTCGAGAAGAGCAATCAGCCCCAGCATTTT CASSVEKSNQPQHF - - TRBJ1-5 TRBV4-1
TGTGCCTGGGGTAGATCCAACACTGAAGCTTTCTTT CAWGRSNTEAFF many - TRBJ1-1 TRBV30
TGTGCCAGCAGTTCAAGGGGACTAGTGTATGAGCAGTACTTC CASSSRGLVYEQYF many TRBD2 TRBJ2-7 TRBV6-2/TRBV6-3
TGTGCCATCAGTGAGCTCAACGAGCAGTACTTC CAISELNEQYF many - TRBJ2-7 TRBV10-3
TGTGCCAGCAGCTTAGACAGGGAAGGATACGAGCAGTACTTC CASSLDREGYEQYF few - TRBJ2-7 TRBV7-9
TGTGCCAGCAGTTATTCGGGACGGGACATGAACACTGAAGCTTTCTTT CASSYSGRDMNTEAFF many - TRBJ1-1 TRBV6-2/TRBV6-3
TGTGCCAGCAGTCCTGCGGTAAATCAGCCCCAGCATTTT CASSPAVNQPQHF few - TRBJ1-5 TRBV6-5
TGTGCCTGGACTTCTGGCGGGGGCAATGGCTACACCTTC CAWTSGGGNGYTF - - TRBJ1-2 TRBV30
TGTGCCACGGGACGGAGTGGCTACGAGCAGTACTTC CATGRSGYEQYF few - TRBJ2-7 TRBV6-2/TRBV6-3
TGTGCCAGCAGTGCTCAGTATAGCAATCAGCCCCAGCATTTT CASSAQYSNQPQHF many - TRBJ1-5 TRBV2
TGTGCCAGCAGTTTGGGGGGGACAGGGGGCTTCCTCTATAATTCACCCCTCCACTTT CASSLGGTGGFLYNSPLHF - TRBD1 TRBJ1-6 TRBV27
TGTGCCAGCAGTTACACCACGCCCGGGACAGGGGGGTACGAGCAGTACTTC CASSYTTPGTGGYEQYF many TRBD1 TRBJ2-7 TRBV6-5
TGTGCCAGCAGTTACACCACAGGAGGCATTCAGTACTTC CASSYTTGGIQYF many - TRBJ2-4 TRBV6-5
TGTGCCAGCAGCTCCCAGGGGGGGAACACTGAAGCTTTCTTT CASSSQGGNTEAFF many TRBD1 TRBJ1-1 TRBV7-9
TGCAGTGCTAGAGGAGGAGTACTAGCCAAAAACATTCAGTACTTC CSARGGVLAKNIQYF many - TRBJ2-4 TRBV20-1
TGTGCTAGCAGCTTAGATGGGCGGACCCAGTACTTC CASSLDGRTQYF many - TRBJ2-5 TRBV7-7
TGTGCCAGCAGTTTATTCTCGTTGGAGCAGTACTTC CASSLFSLEQYF - - TRBJ2-7 TRBV28
TGCAGCGCCGTTATCAGGGGCGGCTATGGCTACACCTTC CSAVIRGGYGYTF - - TRBJ1-2 TRBV29-1
TGCGCCAGCAGCCAAGGACAGGGAGTAGGGGAGCAGTACTTC CASSQGQGVGEQYF - TRBD1 TRBJ2-7 TRBV4-3
TGTGCCAGCAGTTACTCGGGTCGGAGGGGTTCTAACTATGGCTACACCTTC CASSYSGRRGSNYGYTF - - TRBJ1-2 TRBV6-5
TGTGCCAGCAGTGAGTCCCCAACTAACTATGGCTACACCTTC CASSESPTNYGYTF many - TRBJ1-2 TRBV6-1
TGTGCCAGTAGTATACAGCCCCGGGCCTACGAGCAGTACTTC CASSIQPRAYEQYF - - TRBJ2-7 TRBV19
TGTGCCAGCAGCTTAGTCGGGGGGGCTCTTTTCGGAGAGACCCAGTACTTC CASSLVGGALFGETQYF many TRBD2 TRBJ2-5 TRBV7-2
TGCGCCAGCAGTTATGACAACCGTGGCTACACCTTC CASSYDNRGYTF - - TRBJ1-2 TRBV5-1
TGTGCCAGCAGTTACGGCAGCAGAACCTCCTACGAGCAGTACTTC CASSYGSRTSYEQYF - - TRBJ2-7 TRBV6-5
TGTGCCAGCAGCCGCCTGGGGGAAGGAAACACCATATATTTT CASSRLGEGNTIYF - - TRBJ1-3 TRBV11-2
TGCGCCAGCAGCTTGAGCGGGGGCGCATCCCCTGAAAAACAGACCCAGTACTTC CASSLSGGASPEKQTQYF - TRBD2 TRBJ2-5 TRBV5-1
TGTGCCAGCAGTTTAGTACAGGGCGCTGAAGCTTTCTTT CASSLVQGAEAFF many - TRBJ1-1 TRBV12-3/TRBV12-4
TGTGCCAGCAGCGTAGCTCTCGGGACAGCGGACGAGCAGTACTTC CASSVALGTADEQYF many TRBD1 TRBJ2-7 TRBV9
TGCGCCAGCAGCAGGGGGAGAAACACCATATATTTT CASSRGRNTIYF many - TRBJ1-3 TRBV4-1
TGTGCCAGCACCCCAGAGGGCAGTAGGTTCACCGGGGAGCTGTTTTTT CASTPEGSRFTGELFF many - TRBJ2-2 TRBV6-1
TGTGCCAGCAGTCTCTACGGCGGGGTGAACACTGAAGCTTTCTTT CASSLYGGVNTEAFF many - TRBJ1-1 TRBV6-1
TGCGCCAGCAGTTCTCAGGGGGAGCAGTACTTC CASSSQGEQYF many - TRBJ2-7 TRBV5-1
TGTGCCAGCAGTTACTCAGGGAGCGGGGTCGGGGATGAGCAGTTCTTC CASSYSGSGVGDEQFF many TRBD2 TRBJ2-1 TRBV6-2/TRBV6-3
TGCAGCATTTCGGACGGACACAATCAGCCCCAGCATTTT CSISDGHNQPQHF many - TRBJ1-5 TRBV29-1
TGCGCCAGCAGACGCCCTAGCGGGAGCTCCTACGAGCAGTACTTC CASRRPSGSSYEQYF few TRBD2 TRBJ2-7 TRBV5-1
TGTGCCAGCTCAGGGGGCATCATCTCTGGGGCCAACGTCCTGACTTTC CASSGGIISGANVLTF many TRBD1 TRBJ2-6 TRBV6-1
TGTGCCAGCAGTTTTATAGGGCTCAATCAGCCCCAGCATTTT CASSFIGLNQPQHF many - TRBJ1-5 TRBV28
TGTGCCAGCAGCTTAGATACAATCTCTGGAAACACCATATATTTT CASSLDTISGNTIYF many - TRBJ1-3 TRBV11-1
TGTGCCAGCTCCCCTAGCGGGACAATACAGGGGCAGTTCTTC CASSPSGTIQGQFF many TRBD2 TRBJ2-1 TRBV6-2/TRBV6-3
TGTGCCAGTAGTATCTCCGGGACAGAGAAAGAGACCCAGTACTTC CASSISGTEKETQYF few TRBD1 TRBJ2-5 TRBV19
TGCAGTGCTAGAGGACGGATGGATTATGGCTACACCTTC CSARGRMDYGYTF many - TRBJ1-2 TRBV20-1
TGTGCCAGCAGTTGGTCCGGGACAATTGGGGACGAGCAGTACTTC CASSWSGTIGDEQYF many - TRBJ2-7 TRBV28
TGTGCCAGCATCTCAGGTTCTTATAGCAATCAGCCCCAGCATTTT CASISGSYSNQPQHF many - TRBJ1-5 TRBV6-1
TGTGCCAGCAGTTACTCGGGACAGCTCGAGCAGTACTTC CASSYSGQLEQYF few TRBD1 TRBJ2-7 TRBV6-2/TRBV6-3